This T cell receptor (beta chain) was observed in a study of T-cell memory formation after mild COVID-19. For the study at large: The two donors had largely donor-specific TCR clusters.

General observations from the study: Largely, contracting CD4+ clones fell within CM and EM, and contracting CD8+ clones within EMRA.

TCR alpha and TCR beta cDNA libraries with sample barcodes and UMIs came from 5'RACE using constant-segment primers. TCRdb analysed the 5' RACE reads with MiXCR anew, one entry per CDR3 protein. The repertoire includes fewer than 350,000 distinct CDR3 sequences, under 8.5% of them detected once, and 20% to 25% sits in the top ten. In its sample, this clonotype was seen a few times. No antigen is known for it. This CDR3 region has 13 residues. Trimming left V 4 bases short and J 13 bases short, with 20 bases between. CDR1 is SGDLS and CDR2 is YYNGEE in the germline V gene. The chain is built from TRBV9 and TRBJ2-5; a possible D gene is TRBD2 (6 bases). This receptor was identified in a man aged 18 to 35 who had mild COVID-19 (a few samples of this study predate the infection). Cell type and time point are not known. Material for sequencing was PBMCs or a T cell subset sorted from them (not recorded which). CDR3 nucleotide sequence: TGTGCCAGCAGCACCCTGCCGGGACTGCCTACGTACTTC. This codes for CASSTLPGLPTYF.